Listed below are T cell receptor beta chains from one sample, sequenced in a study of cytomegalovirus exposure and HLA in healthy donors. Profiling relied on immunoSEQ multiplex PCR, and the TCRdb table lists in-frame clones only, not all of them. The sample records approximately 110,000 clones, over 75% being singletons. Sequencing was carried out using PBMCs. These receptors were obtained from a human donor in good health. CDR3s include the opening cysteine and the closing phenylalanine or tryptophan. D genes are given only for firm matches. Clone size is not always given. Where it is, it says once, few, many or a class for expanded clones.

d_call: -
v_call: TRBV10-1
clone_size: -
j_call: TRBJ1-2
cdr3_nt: TGCGCCAGCAGTTCCGACAGATACTATGGCTACACCTTC
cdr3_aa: CASSSDRYYGYTF

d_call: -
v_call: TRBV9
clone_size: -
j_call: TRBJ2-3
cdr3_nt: TGTGCCAGCACTACCGGGGTAGGGACAGATACGCAGTATTTT
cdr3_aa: CASTTGVGTDTQYF

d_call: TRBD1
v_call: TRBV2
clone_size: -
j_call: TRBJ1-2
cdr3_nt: TGTGCCAGCAGATCAGGACAGGGGGCGAGGGTCGATGGCTACACCTTC
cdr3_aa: CASRSGQGARVDGYTF

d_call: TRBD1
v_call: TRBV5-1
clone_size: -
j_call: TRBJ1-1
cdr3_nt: TGCGCCAGCAGCTGGGGACAGGAGAACACTGAAGCTTTCTTT
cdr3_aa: CASSWGQENTEAFF

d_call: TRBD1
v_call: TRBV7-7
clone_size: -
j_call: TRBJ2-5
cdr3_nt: TGTGCTAGCAGCTTAGTTCCGGGACAGGGTAAAGAGACCCAGTACTTC
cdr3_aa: CASSLVPGQGKETQYF

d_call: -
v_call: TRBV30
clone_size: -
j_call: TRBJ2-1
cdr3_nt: TGTGCCTGGAGCCTCCAGGGATACAATGAGCAGTTCTTC
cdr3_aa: CAWSLQGYNEQFF

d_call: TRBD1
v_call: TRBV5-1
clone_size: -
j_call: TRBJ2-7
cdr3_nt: TGCGCCAGCAGCAGCGACAGGGGTGGTCACGAGCAGTACTTC
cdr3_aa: CASSSDRGGHEQYF

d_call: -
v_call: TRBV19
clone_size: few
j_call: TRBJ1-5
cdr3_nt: TGTGCCAGTAGTACAGACAGGTATAGCAATCAGCCCCAGCATTTT
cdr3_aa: CASSTDRYSNQPQHF

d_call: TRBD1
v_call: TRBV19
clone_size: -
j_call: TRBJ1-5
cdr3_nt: TGTGCCAGTAACGGGGGACAGGGGTTAAGTGGCAATCAGCCCCAGCATTTT
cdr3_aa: CASNGGQGLSGNQPQHF

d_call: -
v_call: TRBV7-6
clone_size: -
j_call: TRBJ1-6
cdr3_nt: TGTGCCAGCAGCTTTCGGCAGGGGATTTCACCCCTCCACTTT
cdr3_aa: CASSFRQGISPLHF

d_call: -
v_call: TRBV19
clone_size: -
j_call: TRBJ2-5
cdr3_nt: TGTGCCAGTAGTATGATCCTACGGGGATTTGGCCAAGAGACCCAGTACTTC
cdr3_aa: CASSMILRGFGQETQYF

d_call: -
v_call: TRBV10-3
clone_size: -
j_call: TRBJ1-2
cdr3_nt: TGTGCCATCACGGGGGGCAGGGGCTATGGCTACACCTTC
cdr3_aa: CAITGGRGYGYTF

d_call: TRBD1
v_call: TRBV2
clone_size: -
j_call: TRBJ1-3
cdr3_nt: TGTGCCAGCAGGGGACAGGGTGCTGGAAACACCATATATTTT
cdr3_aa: CASRGQGAGNTIYF

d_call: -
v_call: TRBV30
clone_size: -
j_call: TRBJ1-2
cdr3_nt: TGTGCCTGGAGTCCGCAAGCGCGGGATCAGGATGTCTACACCTTC
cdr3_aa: CAWSPQARDQDVYTF

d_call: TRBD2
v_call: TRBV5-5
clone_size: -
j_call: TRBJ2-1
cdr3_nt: TGTGCCAGCAGCCCGGCAGCGGGACCCAACAATGAGCAGTTCTTC
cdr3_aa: CASSPAAGPNNEQFF

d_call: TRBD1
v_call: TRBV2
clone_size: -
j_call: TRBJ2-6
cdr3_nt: TGTGCCAGCAGGGACAGGGGAAACAAGGGGGCCAACGTCCTGACTTTC
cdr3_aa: CASRDRGNKGANVLTF

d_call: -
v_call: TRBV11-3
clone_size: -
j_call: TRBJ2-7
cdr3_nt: TGTGCCAGCAGCGTCAGAGCGCAGAGCTCCTACGAGCAGTACTTC
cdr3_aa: CASSVRAQSSYEQYF

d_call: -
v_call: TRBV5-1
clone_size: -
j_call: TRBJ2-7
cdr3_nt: TGCGCCAGCAGCTTACAGGGGGGGGGCTTCGAGCAGTACTTC
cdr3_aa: CASSLQGGGFEQYF

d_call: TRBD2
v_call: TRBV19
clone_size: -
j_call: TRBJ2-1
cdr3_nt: TGTGCCAGTAGCCTGACTAGCGGGCAGGGGAATGAGCAGTTCTTC
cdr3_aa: CASSLTSGQGNEQFF

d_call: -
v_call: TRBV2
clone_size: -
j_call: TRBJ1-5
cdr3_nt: TGTGCCAGCAGGATGAGCCGACTTAATCAGCCCCAGCATTTT
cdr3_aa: CASRMSRLNQPQHF

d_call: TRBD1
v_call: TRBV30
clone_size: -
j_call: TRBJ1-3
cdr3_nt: TGTGCCTGTGCCCCGGGACAGGGAAGAAACACCATATATTTT
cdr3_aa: CACAPGQGRNTIYF

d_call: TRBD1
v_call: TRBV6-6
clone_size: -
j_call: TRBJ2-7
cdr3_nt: TGTGCCAGCAGTTATGGCCAGGACAGGTGGGCCTACGAGCAGTACTTC
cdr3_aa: CASSYGQDRWAYEQYF

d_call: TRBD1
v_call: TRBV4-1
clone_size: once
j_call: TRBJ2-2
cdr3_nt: TGCGCCAGCAGCCAAGAGGGCGTCAGGGGGTACACCGGGGAGCTGTTTTTT
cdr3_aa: CASSQEGVRGYTGELFF

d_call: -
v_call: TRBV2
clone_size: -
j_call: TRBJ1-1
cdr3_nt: TGTGCCAGCTACCAGGGTTTGAACACTGAAGCTTTCTTT
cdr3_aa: CASYQGLNTEAFF

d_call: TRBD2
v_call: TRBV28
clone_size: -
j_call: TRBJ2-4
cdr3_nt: TGTGCCAGCAGTTTTGAAAGCGGGAGTGACATTCAGTACTTC
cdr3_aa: CASSFESGSDIQYF

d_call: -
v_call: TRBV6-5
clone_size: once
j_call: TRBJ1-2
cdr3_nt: TGTGCCAGCAGTTACGGCAGGGAAGGCTATGGCTACACCTTC
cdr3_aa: CASSYGREGYGYTF

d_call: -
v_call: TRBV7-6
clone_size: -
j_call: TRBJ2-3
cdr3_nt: TGTGCCAGCAGTTCCTCCGACACCACAGATACGCAGTATTTT
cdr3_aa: CASSSSDTTDTQYF

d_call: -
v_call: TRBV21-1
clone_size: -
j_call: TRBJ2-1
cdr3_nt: TGTGCCAGCAGCAAAGCGCGGGGCGGGTGCTTAGGGGATGAGCAGTTCTTC
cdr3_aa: CASSKARGGCLGDEQFF

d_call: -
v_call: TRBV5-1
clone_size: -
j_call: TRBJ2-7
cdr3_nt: TGCGCCAGCAGCCCCCGTCCACAGGGCATATTCTACGAGCAGTACTTC
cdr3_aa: CASSPRPQGIFYEQYF

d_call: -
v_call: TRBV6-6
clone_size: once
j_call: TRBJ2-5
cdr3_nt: TGTGCCAGCAGTTACCCGCCCGGGGGAAGGGAGACCCAGTACTTC
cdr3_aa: CASSYPPGGRETQYF

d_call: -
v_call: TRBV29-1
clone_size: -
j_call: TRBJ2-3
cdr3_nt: TGCAGCGTTGAAGATGGAGGCGGAGCCACAGATACGCAGTATTTT
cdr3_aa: CSVEDGGGATDTQYF